The 11 T cell receptor beta chains listed next were all sequenced from one sample in a study of human T cells and chemical hapten exposure. Time point specified: patch test 1, 2 weeks after DPC sensitization. Treatment here: therapeutic diphenylcyclopropenone sensitization with weekly scalp DPC. TCRdb ran MiXCR on the RACE reads and lists one entry per CDR3 protein. The sample contains around 71,000 distinct CDR3 sequences, 9.8% of which appear only once. Here the sequenced sample was whole blood, taken in connection with sensitization to the hapten diphenylcyclopropenone (DPC). These TCRs come from a middle-aged woman with alopecia areata. Some clones in this sample may be carry-over from other donors' samples.

The chain recombines TRBV14 with TRBJ1-3; no clear D. Between the trimmed V and J ends, which lost 3 bases and 2 bases, there was a span of 8 bases. Germline lookup yields CDR1 SGHDN and CDR2 FVKESK. This CDR3 region has 14 residues. The CDR3 here is CASSQGIPGNTIYF. Written as DNA, the CDR3 is TGTGCCAGCAGCCAGGGCATCCCTGGAAACACCATATATTTT.

This clonotype occurred many times. The chain joins TRBV6-5 to TRBJ2-1, with D perhaps matching TRBD1 or TRBD2 (5 bases each). V shed 0 bases and J shed 1 base, with 7 bases lying between them. This CDR3 spans 15 amino acids. From germline, CDR1 is MNHEY and CDR2 SVGAGI. The CDR3 nucleotides are TGTGCCAGCAGTTACTCGTGGGGGTCCTACAATGAGCAGTTCTTC. This sequence encodes CASSYSWGSYNEQFF.

This clonotype was detected many times. The gene calls are TRBV5-6 and TRBJ1-5; TRBD1 aligns across 7 bases. CDR3 length: 16 residues. CDR1 is SGHDT, CDR2 YYEEEE, per germline. Unmatched junction bases numbered 8, after V lost 3 bases and J lost 2 bases. DNA of the CDR3: TGTGCCAGCAGCTCCCAGGGGGACGGTGGCAATCAGCCCCAGCATTTT. Translating it yields CASSSQGDGGNQPQHF.

In this sample, this clonotype turned up many times. V usage is TRBV9 and J usage is TRBJ2-1, with 8 bases lining up with TRBD2. There are 15 residues in the CDR3. The germline V gene encodes CDR1 SGDLS and CDR2 YYNGEE. After removal of 7 bases from V and 3 bases from J, the junction contained 9 bases not matched to a gene. The CDR3 reads CASARNSGNYNEQFF. The CDR3 DNA reads as TGTGCCAGCGCACGAAATAGCGGGAACTACAATGAGCAGTTCTTC.

At least ten counts were recorded for this clonotype. The V call is TRBV19, the J call TRBJ2-2; 9 bases are a match to TRBD1. Trimming removed 4 bases from V and 4 bases from J; junction bases left unmatched: 7. The CDR3 totals 16 residues. The germline CDR1 and CDR2 sequences are LNHDA and SQIVND (reference sequence). DNA of the CDR3: TGTGCCAGTAGTACCGGGGACAGGGCGGTCACCGGGGAGCTGTTTTTT. Protein product: CASSTGDRAVTGELFF.

The chain has TRBV28 and TRBJ1-2, with a possible D match to TRBD1 (5 bases). The ends were cut back, 6 bases at V and 2 bases at J, with 16 bases in the middle. The CDR3 spans 15 residues. Germline CDR1 and CDR2: MDHEN and SYDVKM. The CDR3 loop is CASSPRQTLNYGYTF. DNA of the CDR3: TGTGCCAGCAGCCCTAGACAGACCCTAAACTATGGCTACACCTTC.

Ten or more counts support this clonotype. This chain uses TRBV3-1 with TRBJ2-7, with TRBD2 identical over 8 bases. The V gene's germline CDR1 is LGHDT and CDR2 YNNKEL (reference sequence). Germline trimming cut 1 base from V and 5 bases from J; bases unmatched to any gene: 4. The CDR3 runs 14 residues. For the CDR3, the DNA is TGTGCCAGCAGCCAAGTTGCGGGGGGCCACGAGCAGTACTTC. Amino acids: CASSQVAGGHEQYF.

This clonotype was counted at least ten times. The chain links TRBV15 to TRBJ1-2, with D hard to call. The CDR3 loop spans 10 amino acids. Looked up from germline, CDR1 is LNHNV and CDR2 is YYDKDF (reference sequence). V lost 8 bases and J lost 8, with 9 bases in between. CDR3 residues: CATLRKGYTF. The CDR3 DNA is TGTGCCACCCTCCGAAAGGGCTACACCTTC.

In this sample, this clonotype turned up many times. This chain uses TRBV29-1 with TRBJ2-7, with D possibly being TRBD1 or TRBD2 (6 bases each). This CDR3 has 11 residues. Looked up from germline, CDR1 is SQVTM and CDR2 is ANQGSEA. This CDR3 reads CGAGGTYEQYF. In nucleotides, the CDR3 is TGCGGGGCCGGGGGCACGTACGAGCAGTACTTC.

This clonotype was seen a handful of times. The rearrangement joins TRBV19 to TRBJ2-7; a weak D match, TRBD1 (5 bases). In germline, CDR1 is LNHDA, CDR2 SQIVND (reference sequence). With 5 bases removed from V and 2 bases from J, the gap between germline ends came to 10 bases. CDR3 length: 13 amino acids. The CDR3 DNA sequence: TGTGCCAGTAGTTCGACAGTAGCCTACGAGCAGTACTTC. Protein: CASSSTVAYEQYF.

This clonotype was counted many times. The chain couples TRBV7-2 to TRBJ1-5; D gene unclear. Trimming left V 1 base short and J 2 bases short, with 12 bases between. Germline V gene sequence: CDR1 SGHTA, CDR2 FQGNSA. This CDR3 region has 16 residues. DNA of the CDR3: TGTGCCAGCAGCTTAGAGGAGGGTTGGGGCAATCAGCCCCAGCATTTT. Translating gives CASSLEEGWGNQPQHF.